These 24 T cell receptor beta chains were all obtained from the same sample, sequenced in a study of cytomegalovirus exposure and HLA in healthy donors. Both 60 Vbeta primers and 13 Jbeta primers went into the PCR. The protocol was immunoSEQ multiplex PCR, while the TCRdb copy is restricted to in-frame clones and leaves out a portion. The sample has 140,000 to 150,000 clones, less than 10% seen once. The sample consisted of PBMCs. These receptors were taken from a male donor in good health and CMV-seronegative.

This clone has a handful of counts. The chain is built from TRBV5-1 and TRBJ2-6, with D tentatively TRBD1 (6 bases). CDR1 SGHRS and CDR2 YFSETQ come from the germline V gene. Trimming took 2 bases from V and 5 from J, leaving 14 bases between them. The length of the CDR3 is 16 residues. This CDR3 is CASSFSPGDRANVLTF. The CDR3 DNA reads TGCGCCAGCAGCTTTAGTCCAGGGGATAGGGCCAACGTCCTGACTTTC.

This clone was detected a few times. The genes are TRBV13 and TRBJ2-7; 8 bases agree with TRBD2. Germline loops: CDR1 PRHDT, CDR2 FYEKMQ (reference sequence). CDR3 length: 13 amino acids. The V gene end was trimmed by 7 bases and the J gene end by 2 bases; junction bases not matched to a gene: 4. CDR3 amino acids: CASNRGGAYEQYF. CDR3 nucleotides: TGTGCCAGCAATCGGGGGGGGGCCTACGAGCAGTACTTC. Looking up the rest from reference TRBV13 and TRBJ2-7 gives the full variable domain: AAGVIQSPRHLIKEKRETATLKCYPIPRHDTVYWYQQGPGQDPQFLISFYEKMQSDKGSIPDRFSAQQFSDYHSELNMSSLELGDSALYFCASNRGGAYEQYFGPGTRLTVT.

This clone showed up just a few times. V is TRBV5-1 and J is TRBJ2-7; D ambiguous. The CDR3 spans 15 residues. Trimming left V 0 bases short and J 2 bases short, with 12 bases between. The germline V gene encodes CDR1 SGHRS and CDR2 YFSETQ. The CDR3: CASSLASLRTYEQYF. CDR3 nucleotides: TGCGCCAGCAGCTTGGCCTCTCTCAGGACCTACGAGCAGTACTTC.

V gene TRBV19 combines with J gene TRBJ2-3; D might be TRBD2 (6 bases). Germline CDR1 and CDR2: LNHDA and SQIVND (reference sequence). This CDR3 is built from 15 residues. V dropped 5 bases and J dropped 2 bases, with 14 bases sitting between them. The CDR3: CASSPGLYHTDTQYF. The CDR3 coding sequence is TGTGCCAGTAGTCCGGGACTTTACCACACAGATACGCAGTATTTT.

This clone was seen only a few times. The V call is TRBV6-1, the J call TRBJ2-1, with 10 bases identical to TRBD2. The CDR3 contains 17 residues. With V trimmed by 4 bases and J by 7 bases, 13 bases remained unmatched. Germline CDR1 is MNHNS and CDR2 is SASEGT. This CDR3 is CASSASASGGPQNEQFF. The CDR3 DNA reads as TGTGCCAGCAGTGCATCGGCTAGCGGGGGCCCACAGAATGAGCAGTTCTTC.

The chain recombines TRBV18 with TRBJ2-1; TRBD1 matches 10 bases. This CDR3 spans 15 amino acids. V lost 5 bases, J lost 7 bases, and 8 bases stayed unmatched. Germline V gene sequence: CDR1 KGHSH, CDR2 LQKENI. The CDR3 DNA is TGTGCCAGCTCAGTCGGACAGGGGGGGTTGAATGAGCAGTTCTTC. Its protein product is CASSVGQGGLNEQFF.

This chain links TRBV28 with TRBJ1-5; tentative D call: TRBD1 (6 bases). CDR1 is MDHEN, CDR2 SYDVKM, per germline. V was clipped by 5 bases and J by 0 bases, with 11 bases between them. The CDR3 is 15 residues long. This chain's CDR3 is CASSPGGLSNQPQHF. CDR3 in DNA: TGTGCCAGCAGTCCGGGGGGCCTTAGCAATCAGCCCCAGCATTTT. Complete variable domain (other parts from reference TRBV28 and TRBJ1-5): DVKVTQSSRYLVKRTGEKVFLECVQDMDHENMFWYRQDPGLGLRLIYFSYDVKMKEKGDIPEGYSVSREKKERFSLILESASTNQTSMYLCASSPGGLSNQPQHFGDGTRLSIL.

This clone was seen more than once but under ten times. The chain is built from TRBV5-8 and TRBJ2-2; D call uncertain. Between the trimmed V and J ends, which lost 7 bases and 9 bases, there was a span of 13 bases. Germline V gene data show CDR1 as SGHTS and CDR2 as YDEGEE. The length of the CDR3 is 12 residues. The CDR3 protein is CASSLRGRELFF. For the CDR3, the DNA is TGTGCCAGCTCCCTCCGAGGTCGGGAGCTGTTTTTT. The whole variable domain, remainder taken from reference TRBV5-8 and TRBJ2-2, is EAGVTQSPTHLIKTRGQQATLRCSPISGHTSVYWYQQALGLGLQFLLWYDEGEERNRGNFPPRFSGRQFPNYSSELNVNALELEDSALYLCASSLRGRELFFGEGSRLTVL.

This clone has more than one count but fewer than ten. V gene TRBV7-9 combines with J gene TRBJ2-5, with 8 bases matching TRBD1. J lost 3 bases, V lost 3 bases, and 9 bases had no gene match. The CDR3 is 16 residues long. Germline V CDR1 and CDR2: SEHNR, FQNEAQ (reference sequence). The CDR3: CASSFDAQGAKETQYF. DNA for the CDR3: TGTGCCAGCAGCTTCGACGCCCAGGGGGCCAAAGAGACCCAGTACTTC.

This rearrangement joins TRBV5-1 to TRBJ1-1, with 7 bases aligning to TRBD1. From germline, CDR1 is SGHRS and CDR2 YFSETQ. Trimming took 5 bases from V and 0 from J; bases not matched to a gene: 4. This CDR3 spans 14 amino acids. CDR3 nucleotides: TGCGCCAGCAGAACCGGGACAGTGAACACTGAAGCTTTCTTT. The encoded protein is CASRTGTVNTEAFF.

This clone was found a few times. The V call is TRBV19, the J call TRBJ1-2, with 8 bases that match TRBD1. V was clipped by 8 bases and J by 7 bases; unmatched bases: 9. The germline gives CDR1 LNHDA, CDR2 SQIVND (reference sequence). The CDR3 runs 13 residues. The CDR3 here is CASGRGQEAGYTF. The CDR3 DNA sequence: TGTGCCAGTGGACGGGGACAGGAGGCTGGCTACACCTTC.

The sample holds a few counts of this clone. The chain links TRBV6-5 to TRBJ1-4; no firm D call. The germline V gene encodes CDR1 MNHEY and CDR2 SVGAGI. Deletions cut 2 bases from V and 11 bases from J, with 15 bases between. There are 14 residues in the CDR3. The CDR3 DNA sequence: TGTGCCAGCAGTTACAATTGGGCCGCGGGGAAACTGTTTTTT. Amino acid sequence: CASSYNWAAGKLFF.

The rearrangement uses TRBV28 and TRBJ2-7, with D perhaps TRBD1 (6 bases). The germline V and J ends were trimmed by 6 bases and 2 bases, with 17 bases remaining between them. The CDR3 contains 15 residues. Germline CDR1 is MDHEN and CDR2 is SYDVKM. The CDR3 coding sequence is TGTGCCAGCAGAAAATCACTTCGGACAGCCTACGAGCAGTACTTC. Translated, it gives CASRKSLRTAYEQYF. Filled out from reference TRBV28 and TRBJ2-7, the complete variable domain reads DVKVTQSSRYLVKRTGEKVFLECVQDMDHENMFWYRQDPGLGLRLIYFSYDVKMKEKGDIPEGYSVSREKKERFSLILESASTNQTSMYLCASRKSLRTAYEQYFGPGTRLTVT.

The V call is TRBV6-1, the J call TRBJ1-6; a possible D gene is TRBD1 (6 bases). CDR3 length: 14 amino acids. The V end lost 2 bases, the J end lost 9 bases, and 11 bases lay between the germline ends. The V gene's germline CDR1 is MNHNS and CDR2 SASEGT. The chain's CDR3 is CASSELQGFSPLHF. CDR3 DNA sequence: TGTGCCAGCAGTGAACTACAGGGATTTTCACCCCTCCACTTT.

This clone showed up just a few times. The V call is TRBV7-2, the J call TRBJ1-2; 8 bases align to TRBD1. V shed 5 bases and J 2 bases; nucleotides not matched to a gene: 7. The CDR3 sequence is 15 residues long. Germline CDR1 is SGHTA and CDR2 is FQGNSA. The CDR3 protein is CASSPGQAFNYGYTF. In nucleotides, the CDR3 is TGTGCCAGCAGCCCGGGACAGGCCTTCAACTATGGCTACACCTTC. Complete variable domain (other parts from reference TRBV7-2 and TRBJ1-2): GAGVSQSPSNKVTEKGKDVELRCDPISGHTALYWYRQSLGQGLEFLIYFQGNSAPDKSGLPSDRFSAERTGGSVSTLTIQRTQQEDSAVYLCASSPGQAFNYGYTFGSGTRLTVV.

The chain recombines TRBV28 with TRBJ2-2; TRBD1 matches 7 bases. The CDR3 loop spans 14 amino acids. Germline V CDR1 and CDR2: MDHEN, SYDVKM. Unmatched junction bases numbered 4, after V lost 7 bases and J lost 2 bases. CDR3 bases: TGTGCCAGCAAGGGGGACAGCAACACCGGGGAGCTGTTTTTT. This sequence encodes CASKGDSNTGELFF.

The V gene is TRBV7-2, the J gene TRBJ1-6; D gene ambiguous. The ends were cut back, 2 bases at V and 5 bases at J, with 4 bases in the middle. This CDR3 is 13 amino acids long. Germline V CDR1 and CDR2: SGHTA, FQGNSA. CDR3 bases: TGTGCCAGCAGCTTACCCAATAATTCACCCCTCCACTTT. Its protein is CASSLPNNSPLHF.

V and J are TRBV7-8 and TRBJ2-3, with D perhaps TRBD1 (5 bases). V was shortened by 1 base and J by 2 bases, with 7 bases between the two germline ends. The CDR3 totals 14 residues. CDR1 is SGHVS and CDR2 is FQNEAQ in the germline V gene. CDR3 region: CASSLGRVTDTQYF. As DNA, the CDR3 is TGTGCCAGCAGCTTAGGCAGGGTCACAGATACGCAGTATTTT. The full variable domain, rest sourced from reference TRBV7-8 and TRBJ2-3, is GAGVSQSPRYKVAKRGQDVALRCDPISGHVSLFWYQQALGQGPEFLTYFQNEAQLDKSGLPSDRFFAERPEGSVSTLKIQRTQQEDSAVYLCASSLGRVTDTQYFGPGTRLTVL.

This CDR3 is CASSAMAGYEKLFF. In nucleotides, the CDR3 is TGTGCCAGCAGTGCGATGGCAGGGTATGAAAAACTGTTTTTT. The gene calls are TRBV6-1 and TRBJ1-4; D perhaps matches TRBD1 (5 bases). Germline CDR1 reads MNHNS; CDR2 reads SASEGT. The CDR3 length is 14 residues. V was trimmed by 4 bases and J by 6 bases, leaving 12 bases between them.

The table lists this clone with a few counts. V and J are TRBV5-1 and TRBJ1-1, with TRBD1 matching 7 bases. V shed 1 base, J shed 2 bases, and the junction held 2 bases outside the gene matches. CDR1 is SGHRS and CDR2 is YFSETQ in the germline V gene. This CDR3 spans 14 amino acids. The CDR3 region is CASSLRGGNTEAFF. Written as DNA, the CDR3 is TGCGCCAGCAGCTTGCGAGGGGGCAACACTGAAGCTTTCTTT.

The J gene is TRBJ1-2, the V gene TRBV30; 7 bases fit TRBD1. The CDR3 has 13 amino acids. V shed 3 bases, J shed 2 bases, and the junction held 3 bases outside the gene matches. CDR1 GTSNPN and CDR2 SVGIG come from the germline V gene (reference sequence). CDR3 sequence (DNA): TGTGCCTGGAGCCCGGACAGGAACTATGGCTACACCTTC. Translation gives CAWSPDRNYGYTF.

The gene calls are TRBV9 and TRBJ2-2; 9 bases line up with TRBD1. This CDR3 is built from 15 residues. The V gene end was trimmed by 4 bases and the J gene end by 6 bases; junction bases not matched to a gene: 7. The germline gives CDR1 SGDLS, CDR2 YYNGEE. Here the CDR3 DNA reads TGTGCCAGCAGCCTACAGGGGGCTTTGGCCGGGGAGCTGTTTTTT. Encoded protein: CASSLQGALAGELFF.

The CDR3, as DNA: TGCAGCGTTGAAGATAGGCCCAGGAACACCATATATTTT. Residues: CSVEDRPRNTIYF. The chain is built from TRBV29-1 and TRBJ1-3, with D unclear. The V and J ends lost 0 bases and 7 bases respectively, with 10 bases between them. This CDR3 contains 13 residues. CDR1 and CDR2 (germline): SQVTM, ANQGSEA.

There are a few counts of this clone. CDR3 DNA sequence: TGCGCCAGCAGCCAGGCCGGGACAGGGTTAGGGAACACTGAAGCTTTCTTT. Protein: CASSQAGTGLGNTEAFF. The V gene is TRBV4-3, the J gene TRBJ1-1, with TRBD1 matching over 9 bases. Germline V gene lookup returns CDR1 LGHNA and CDR2 YSLEER. The CDR3 consists of 17 residues. V lost 3 bases, J lost 1 base, and 9 bases stayed unmatched.